The 15 T cell receptor beta chains presented below share a single source sample, sequenced in a study of control samples from healthy donors and cancer patients. The table came from immunoSEQ multiplex PCR; TCRdb's copy has only in-frame clones and leaves some out. The sample yields 120,000 or so clones, 75% to 95% seen once. Sequencing input: blood. These receptors were taken from a man aged 18-30 years in good health.

This clone was counted only a few times. The rearrangement joins TRBV15 to TRBJ2-2; the D is unclear. The V gene lost 4 bases and the J gene lost 1 base, with 7 bases spanning the gap. Per the germline V gene, CDR1 is LNHNV and CDR2 is YYDKDF (reference sequence). The length of the CDR3 is 14 residues. CDR3 protein: CATSMVMNTGELFF. DNA for the CDR3: TGTGCCACCAGCATGGTGATGAACACCGGGGAGCTGTTTTTT.

This sequence joins TRBV12-5 and TRBJ1-3; D is uncertain. This CDR3 has 16 amino acids. V lost 5 bases to trimming and J lost 4 bases, with 18 bases between them. From germline, CDR1 is LGHNT and CDR2 FRNRAP. CDR3 bases: TGTGCTAGTGGTCCCTCCCAGGAGGAGTCCGGAAACACCATATATTTT. Its protein is CASGPSQEESGNTIYF.

The chain couples TRBV4-3 to TRBJ2-3, with D perhaps TRBD1 (5 bases). The V and J ends lost 0 bases and 4 bases respectively, with 14 bases between them. Per the germline V gene, CDR1 is LGHNA and CDR2 is YSLEER. The CDR3 contains 16 residues. This chain's CDR3 is CASSQEFGRAADTQYF. The CDR3 nucleotides read TGCGCCAGCAGCCAAGAGTTCGGCAGGGCGGCAGATACGCAGTATTTT.

The gene calls are TRBV5-4 and TRBJ1-6; D unresolved. The CDR3 runs 15 residues. V was cut by 0 bases and J by 3 bases, with 7 bases left in between. The germline V gene encodes CDR1 SGHNT and CDR2 YYREEE (reference sequence). This CDR3 is CASSLGFGYNSPLHF. The CDR3 DNA is TGTGCCAGCAGCTTGGGCTTCGGCTATAATTCACCCCTCCACTTT.

This chain joins TRBV18 and TRBJ2-6; the D gene could be TRBD1 or TRBD2 (5 bases each). Germline lookup yields CDR1 KGHSH and CDR2 LQKENI. CDR3 length: 17 residues. Trimming removed 2 bases from V and 0 bases from J, with 11 bases in between. In DNA form, the CDR3 reads TGTGCCAGCTCACCAATGAGGGGAGACTCTGGGGCCAACGTCCTGACTTTC. Translation gives CASSPMRGDSGANVLTF.

The genes are TRBV11-1 and TRBJ2-1; 9 nucleotides line up with TRBD2. V lost 0 bases to trimming and J lost 9 bases; unmatched junction nucleotides: 15. The CDR3 contains 18 residues. Germline CDR1 is SGHAT and CDR2 is FQDESV (reference sequence). The CDR3 here is CASSLARLREGRDAEQFF. CDR3 sequence (DNA): TGTGCCAGCAGCTTAGCGCGGTTGCGGGAGGGCCGAGACGCTGAGCAGTTCTTC. Drawing the rest from reference TRBV11-1 and TRBJ2-1, the complete variable domain is EAEVAQSPRYKITEKSQAVAFWCDPISGHATLYWYRQILGQGPELLVQFQDESVVDDSQLPKDRFSAERLKGVDSTLKIQPAELGDSAMYLCASSLARLREGRDAEQFFGPGTRLTVL.

V gene TRBV10-3 combines with J gene TRBJ1-6, with D perhaps matching TRBD1 (5 bases). The CDR3 covers 17 residues. V was pared by 6 bases and J by 5 bases, with 20 bases between. Germline CDR1 is ENHRY and CDR2 is SYGVKD. CDR3 region: CAIREGGAGPNNSPLHF. The DNA for the CDR3 is TGTGCCATCAGGGAGGGCGGGGCCGGGCCCAATAATTCACCCCTCCACTTT.

This clone was observed a handful of times. CDR3 sequence (DNA): TGTGCCACCAGCGAACGACGCGGCGGGGGGAAAGATACGCAGTATTTT. Encoded protein: CATSERRGGGKDTQYF. The chain has TRBV15 and TRBJ2-3; TRBD2 matches 8 bases. J gave up 5 bases and V 5 bases, and 12 bases lay outside the gene matches. The CDR3 sequence is 16 residues long. Germline V gene sequence: CDR1 LNHNV, CDR2 YYDKDF (reference sequence).

The chain employs TRBV9 and TRBJ1-1, with a possible D match to TRBD1 (5 bases). V was shortened by 3 bases and J by 0 bases, with 12 bases between the two germline ends. Germline-derived CDR1 and CDR2 are SGDLS and YYNGEE. This CDR3 is built from 15 residues. DNA of the CDR3: TGTGCCAGCAGCGCCAGGGCCGAGATGAACACTGAAGCTTTCTTT. Protein product: CASSARAEMNTEAFF.

V is TRBV7-2 and J is TRBJ2-7; TRBD1 matches 7 bases. V dropped 4 bases and J dropped 3; count of bases not matched to a gene: 3. The CDR3 is made up of 13 amino acids. Germline V gene lookup returns CDR1 SGHTA and CDR2 FQGNSA. CDR3 nucleotides: TGTGCCAGCAGCTCGACAGGGAACTACGAGCAGTACGTC. It codes for CASSSTGNYEQYV.

This clone is categorized as medium-sized. This chain uses TRBV6-4 with TRBJ2-2, with TRBD1 matching over 8 bases. CDR1 and CDR2 from the germline V gene are MRHNA and SNTAGT. V shed 3 bases, J shed 3 bases, and the junction held 0 bases outside the gene matches. The CDR3 consists of 14 residues. The CDR3 protein is CASSEDRDTGELFF. The CDR3 bases are TGTGCCAGCAGTGAGGACAGGGACACCGGGGAGCTGTTTTTT.

CDR3 in DNA: TGTGCCAGCAGAGACAGGGGCCGCGGCGGGGAGCTGTTTTTT. This gives the protein CASRDRGRGGELFF. V gene TRBV11-3 combines with J gene TRBJ2-2; 8 nucleotides align to TRBD1. The V gene's germline CDR1 is SGHNT and CDR2 YENEEA. With 6 bases clipped from V and 7 bases from J, the junction kept 7 bases outside the gene matches. CDR3 length: 14 residues.

This clone was seen a few times. The V gene is TRBV18, the J gene TRBJ2-2; 10 bases match TRBD2. CDR3 length equals 15 residues. Per the germline V gene, CDR1 is KGHSH and CDR2 is LQKENI. V gave up 6 bases and J gave up 2 bases; unmatched junction bases: 3. For the CDR3, the DNA is TGTGCCAGCTCCGGACTAGCGGATAACACCGGGGAGCTGTTTTTT. Translation gives CASSGLADNTGELFF.

With respect to this clone: Other nucleotide sequences from this sample produce the same CDR3. The gene calls are TRBV11-3 and TRBJ2-1; 7 bases map to TRBD2. Trimming took 1 base from V and 3 from J; bases not matched to a gene: 0. CDR1 and CDR2 (germline): SGHNT, YENEEA. The CDR3 spans 14 residues. CDR3 sequence: CASSLAGGYNEQFF. CDR3 sequence (DNA): TGTGCCAGCAGCTTAGCGGGGGGCTACAATGAGCAGTTCTTC.

Only a few counts were recorded for this clone. The chain recombines TRBV19 with TRBJ1-6; maybe TRBD1 (5 bases). The germline gives CDR1 LNHDA, CDR2 SQIVND (reference sequence). Trimming cost V 11 bases and J 9 bases, with 20 bases left between them. CDR3 length equals 14 residues. The CDR3 nucleotides are TGTGCCGAAAGCGACAGACAACTGGTTTCACCCCTCCACTTT. Translating it yields CAESDRQLVSPLHF. Together with reference TRBV19 and TRBJ1-6, the CDR3 gives the full variable domain: DGGITQSPKYLFRKEGQNVTLSCEQNLNHDAMYWYRQDPGQGLRLIYYSQIVNDFQKGDIAEGYSVSREKKESFPLTVTSAQKNPTAFYLCAESDRQLVSPLHFGNGTRLTVT.